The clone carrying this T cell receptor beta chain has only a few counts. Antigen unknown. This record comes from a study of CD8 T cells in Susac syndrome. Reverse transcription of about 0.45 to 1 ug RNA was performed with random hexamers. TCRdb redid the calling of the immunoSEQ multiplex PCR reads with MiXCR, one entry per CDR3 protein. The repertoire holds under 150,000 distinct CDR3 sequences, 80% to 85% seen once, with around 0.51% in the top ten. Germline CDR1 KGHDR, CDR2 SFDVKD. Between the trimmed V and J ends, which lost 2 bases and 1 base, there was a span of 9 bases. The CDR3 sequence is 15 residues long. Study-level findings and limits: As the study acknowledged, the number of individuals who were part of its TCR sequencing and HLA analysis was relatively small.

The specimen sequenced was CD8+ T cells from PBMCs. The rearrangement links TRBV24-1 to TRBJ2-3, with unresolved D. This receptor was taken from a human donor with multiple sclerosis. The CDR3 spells CATSDSLGGTDTQYF. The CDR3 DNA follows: TGTGCCACCAGTGATTCCTTGGGCGGCACAGATACGCAGTATTTT.